This TCR beta chain was captured in a study of OX40 agonist ivuxolimab in advanced cancers. Study background: Therapy given before enrollment (anti-PD-1, anti-PD-L1 or anti-CTLA-4) was allowed, and approximately 40% had some. Two patients with cutaneous melanoma and one with hepatocellular carcinoma, three in total, showed partial responses.

Germline assignment: CDR1 MGHDK and CDR2 SYGVNS. V was clipped by 3 bases and J by 3 bases, with 11 bases between them. CDR3 length: 14 residues. About this clone itself: Its antigen remains unknown.

Assay used: immunoSEQ multiplex PCR; TCRdb lists only in-frame clones, some missing. Among about 78,000 clones, about nine tenths were seen once, and the ten largest hold approximately 0.25%. Study observations and caveats: Expanded clones tended on average to be more numerous among CD8+ T cells than CD4+.

The chain carries TRBV25-1 and TRBJ2-5, with D perhaps TRBD1 (6 bases). The sequencing used CD4+ or CD8+ T cells sorted from blood, collected in a trial of the OX40 agonist ivuxolimab. This receptor was identified in an adult with an advanced solid tumor such as melanoma, head and neck, liver or kidney cancer. CDR3 sequence: CASSDSNREETQYF. CDR3 sequence (DNA): TGTGCCAGCAGTGATAGTAACAGGGAAGAGACCCAGTACTTC. Using reference TRBV25-1 and TRBJ2-5 for the parts outside the CDR3, the full variable domain is EADIYQTPRYLVIGTGKKITLECSQTMGHDKMYWYQQDPGMELHLIHYSYGVNSTEKGDLSSESTVSRIRTEHFPLTLESARPSHTSQYLCASSDSNREETQYFGPGTRLLVL.